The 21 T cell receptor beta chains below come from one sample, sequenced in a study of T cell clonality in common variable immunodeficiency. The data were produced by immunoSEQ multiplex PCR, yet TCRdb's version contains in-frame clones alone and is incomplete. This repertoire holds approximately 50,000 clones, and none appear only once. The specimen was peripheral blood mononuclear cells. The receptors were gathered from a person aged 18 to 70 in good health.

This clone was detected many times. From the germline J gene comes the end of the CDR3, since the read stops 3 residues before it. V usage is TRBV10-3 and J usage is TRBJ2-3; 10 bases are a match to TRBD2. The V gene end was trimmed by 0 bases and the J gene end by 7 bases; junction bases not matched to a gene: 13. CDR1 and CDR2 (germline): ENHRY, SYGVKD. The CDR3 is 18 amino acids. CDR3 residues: CAISESGGASGSSNTQYF. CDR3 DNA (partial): TGTGCCATCAGTGAGTCGGGGGGTGCTAGCGGGAGTTCAAATACG.

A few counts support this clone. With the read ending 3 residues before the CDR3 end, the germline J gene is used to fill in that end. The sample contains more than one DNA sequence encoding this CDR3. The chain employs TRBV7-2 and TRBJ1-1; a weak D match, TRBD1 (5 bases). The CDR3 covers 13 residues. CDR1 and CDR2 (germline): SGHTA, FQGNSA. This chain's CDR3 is CASSSFIAGGAFF. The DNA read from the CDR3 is TGTGCCAGCAGCTCATTCATAGCGGGGGGA.

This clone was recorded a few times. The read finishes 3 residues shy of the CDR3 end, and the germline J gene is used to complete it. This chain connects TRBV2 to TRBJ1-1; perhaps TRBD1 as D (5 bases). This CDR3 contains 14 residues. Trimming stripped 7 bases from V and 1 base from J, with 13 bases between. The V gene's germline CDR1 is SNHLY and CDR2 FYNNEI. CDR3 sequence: CASNRWGGNTEAFF. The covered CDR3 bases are TGTGCCAGCAATCGTTGGGGGGGGAACACTGAA.

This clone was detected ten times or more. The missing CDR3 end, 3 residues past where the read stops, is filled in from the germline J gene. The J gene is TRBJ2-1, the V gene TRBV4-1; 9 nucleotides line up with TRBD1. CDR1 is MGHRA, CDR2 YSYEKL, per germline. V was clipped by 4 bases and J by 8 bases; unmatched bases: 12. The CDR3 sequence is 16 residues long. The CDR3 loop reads CASSRMGQGKIDEQFF. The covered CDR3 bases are TGCGCCAGCAGCCGGATGGGACAGGGAAAGATAGATGAG.

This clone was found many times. The CDR3 sequence is CASSFTGTLNTEAFF. The sequenced part of the CDR3 DNA is TGTGCCAGCTCCTTTACCGGGACATTGAACACTGAA. The rearrangement links TRBV11-1 to TRBJ1-1, with a possible D match to TRBD1 (6 bases). The read ends 3 residues early relative to the CDR3; the germline J gene fills the gap. Trimming removed 8 bases from V and 0 bases from J, with 16 bases in between. Germline lookup yields CDR1 SGHAT and CDR2 FQDESV (reference sequence). CDR3 length equals 15 residues.

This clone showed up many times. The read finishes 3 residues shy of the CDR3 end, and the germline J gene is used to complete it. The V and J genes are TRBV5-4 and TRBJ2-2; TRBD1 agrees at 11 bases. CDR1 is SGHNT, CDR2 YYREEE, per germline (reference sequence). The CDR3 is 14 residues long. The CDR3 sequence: CASSFPRDRGKLFF. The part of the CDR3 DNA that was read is TGTGCCAGCAGCTTTCCCCGGGACAGGGGGAAG.

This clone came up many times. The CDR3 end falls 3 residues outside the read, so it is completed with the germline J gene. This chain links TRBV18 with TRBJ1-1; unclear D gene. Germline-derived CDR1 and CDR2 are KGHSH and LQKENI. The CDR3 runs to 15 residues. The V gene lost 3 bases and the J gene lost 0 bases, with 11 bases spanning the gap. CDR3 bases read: TGTGCCAGCTCACCGTTCGGGGAGATGAACACTGAA. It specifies CASSPFGEMNTE. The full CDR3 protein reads CASSPFGEMNTEAFF.

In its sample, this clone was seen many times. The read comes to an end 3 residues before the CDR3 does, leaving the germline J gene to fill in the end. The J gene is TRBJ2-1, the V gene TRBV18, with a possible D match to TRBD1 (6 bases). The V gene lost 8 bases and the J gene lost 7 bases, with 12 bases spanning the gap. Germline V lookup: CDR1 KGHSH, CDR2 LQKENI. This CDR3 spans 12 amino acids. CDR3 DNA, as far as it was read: TGTGCCAGCCAGGGGTCGGGGAATGAG. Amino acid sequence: CASQGSGNE. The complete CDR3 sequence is CASQGSGNEQFF.

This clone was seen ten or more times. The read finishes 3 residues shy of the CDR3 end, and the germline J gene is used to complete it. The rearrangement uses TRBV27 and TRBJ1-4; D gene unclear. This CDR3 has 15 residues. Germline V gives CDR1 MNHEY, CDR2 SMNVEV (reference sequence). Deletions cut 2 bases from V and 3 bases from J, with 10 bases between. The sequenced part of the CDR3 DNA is TGTGCCAGCAGTTTACGGGGAGTGGCTAATGAAAAA. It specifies CASSLRGVANEK. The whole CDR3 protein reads CASSLRGVANEKLFF.

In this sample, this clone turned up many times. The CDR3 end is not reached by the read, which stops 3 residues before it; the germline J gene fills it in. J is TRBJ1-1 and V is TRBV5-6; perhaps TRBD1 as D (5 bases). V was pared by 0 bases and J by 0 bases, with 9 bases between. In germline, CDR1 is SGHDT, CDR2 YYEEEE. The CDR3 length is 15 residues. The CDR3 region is CASSLGGGMNTEAFF. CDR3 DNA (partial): TGTGCCAGCAGCTTGGGCGGGGGAATGAACACTGAA. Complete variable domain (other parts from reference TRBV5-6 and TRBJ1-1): DAGVTQSPTHLIKTRGQQVTLRCSPKSGHDTVSWYQQALGQGPQFIFQYYEEEERQRGNFPDRFSGHQFPNYSSELNVNALLLGDSALYLCASSLGGGMNTEAFFGQGTRLTVV.

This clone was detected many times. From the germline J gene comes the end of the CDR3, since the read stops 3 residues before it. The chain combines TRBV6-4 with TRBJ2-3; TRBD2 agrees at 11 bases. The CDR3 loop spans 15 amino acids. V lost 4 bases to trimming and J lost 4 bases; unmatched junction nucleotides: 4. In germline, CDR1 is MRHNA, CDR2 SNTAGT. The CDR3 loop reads CASSAGTSGPDTQYF. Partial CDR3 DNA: TGTGCCAGCAGTGCCGGGACTAGCGGCCCAGATACG.

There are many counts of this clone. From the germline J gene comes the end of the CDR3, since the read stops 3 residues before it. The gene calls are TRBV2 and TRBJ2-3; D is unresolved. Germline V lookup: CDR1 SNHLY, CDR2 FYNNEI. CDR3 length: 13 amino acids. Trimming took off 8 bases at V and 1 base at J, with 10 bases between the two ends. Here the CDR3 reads CASVQARTDTQYF. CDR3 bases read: TGTGCCAGCGTCCAGGCCCGCACAGATACG.

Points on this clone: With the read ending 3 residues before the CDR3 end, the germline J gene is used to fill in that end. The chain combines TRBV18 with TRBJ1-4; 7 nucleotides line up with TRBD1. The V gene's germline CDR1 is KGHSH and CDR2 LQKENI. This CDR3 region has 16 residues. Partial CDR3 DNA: TGTGCCAGCTCATCAGGGGCAGGGGGTATTAATTCACCA. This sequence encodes CASSSGAGGINSP. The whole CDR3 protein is CASSSGAGGINSPLFF.

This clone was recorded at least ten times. This CDR3 reads CASSPAGTGEETQYF. The DNA read from the CDR3 is TGTGCCAGCTCACCGGCCGGGACAGGGGAAGAGACG. The chain is built from TRBV18 and TRBJ2-3; 10 nucleotides line up with TRBD1. The read is 3 residues too short to cover the CDR3 end, so that end is filled in from the germline J gene. This CDR3 is 15 amino acids long. Germline CDR1 reads KGHSH; CDR2 reads LQKENI.

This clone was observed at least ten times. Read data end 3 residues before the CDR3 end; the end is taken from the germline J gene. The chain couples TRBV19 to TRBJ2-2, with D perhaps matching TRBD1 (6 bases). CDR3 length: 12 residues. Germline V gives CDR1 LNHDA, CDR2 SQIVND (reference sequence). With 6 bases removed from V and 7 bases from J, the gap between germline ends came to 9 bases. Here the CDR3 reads CASRRGFGELFF. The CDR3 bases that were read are TGTGCCAGTAGGAGGGGGTTCGGGGAG.

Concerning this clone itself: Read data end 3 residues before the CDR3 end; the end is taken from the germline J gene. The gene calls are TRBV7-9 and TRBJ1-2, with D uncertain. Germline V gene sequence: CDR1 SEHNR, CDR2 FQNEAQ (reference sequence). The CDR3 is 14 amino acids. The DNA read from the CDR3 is TGTGCCAGCAGCCCACCCACTAGCCCCTACGAC. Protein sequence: CASSPPTSPYD. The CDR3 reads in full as CASSPPTSPYDYTF.

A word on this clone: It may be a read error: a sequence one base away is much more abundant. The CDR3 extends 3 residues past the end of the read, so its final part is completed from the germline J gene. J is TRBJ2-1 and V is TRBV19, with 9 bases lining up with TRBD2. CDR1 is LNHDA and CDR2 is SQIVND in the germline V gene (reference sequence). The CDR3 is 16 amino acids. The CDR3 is CATSVTSGSSYNEQFF. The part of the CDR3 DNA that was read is TGTGCCACTAGTGTGACTAGCGGCAGCTCCTACAATGAG.

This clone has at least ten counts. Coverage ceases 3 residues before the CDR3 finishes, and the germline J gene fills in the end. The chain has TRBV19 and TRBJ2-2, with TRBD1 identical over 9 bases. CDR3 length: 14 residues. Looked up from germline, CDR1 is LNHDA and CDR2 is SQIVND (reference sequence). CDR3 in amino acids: CASSMDRGREKLFF. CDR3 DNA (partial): TGTGCCAGTAGTATGGACAGGGGAAGGGAAAAG.

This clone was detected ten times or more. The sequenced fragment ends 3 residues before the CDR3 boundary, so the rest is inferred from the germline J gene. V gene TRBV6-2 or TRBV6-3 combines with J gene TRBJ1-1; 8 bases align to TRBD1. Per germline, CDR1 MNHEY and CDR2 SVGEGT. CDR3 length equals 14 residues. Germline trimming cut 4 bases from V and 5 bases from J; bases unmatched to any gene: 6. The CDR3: CASSFGQGWTEAFF. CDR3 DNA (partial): TGTGCCAGCAGTTTCGGACAGGGTTGGACTGAA.

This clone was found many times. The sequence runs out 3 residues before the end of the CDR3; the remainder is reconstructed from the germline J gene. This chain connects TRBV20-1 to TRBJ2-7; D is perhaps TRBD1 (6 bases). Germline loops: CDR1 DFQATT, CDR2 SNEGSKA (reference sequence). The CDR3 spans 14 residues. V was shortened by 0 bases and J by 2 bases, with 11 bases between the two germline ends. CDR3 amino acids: CSARDGQSAYEQYF. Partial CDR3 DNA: TGCAGTGCTAGAGACGGACAGAGTGCCTACGAG.

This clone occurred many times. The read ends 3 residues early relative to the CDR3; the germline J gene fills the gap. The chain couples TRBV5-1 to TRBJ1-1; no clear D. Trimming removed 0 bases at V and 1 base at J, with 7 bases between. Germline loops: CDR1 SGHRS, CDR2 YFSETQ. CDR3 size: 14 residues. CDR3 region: CASSLANGNTEAFF. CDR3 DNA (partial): TGCGCCAGCAGCTTGGCCAACGGGAACACTGAA.